These 18 T cell receptor beta chains share one sample of origin, sequenced in a study of blood T cell repertoires in COVID-19. The protocol was immunoSEQ multiplex PCR, while the TCRdb copy is restricted to in-frame clones and leaves out a portion. The table records 30,000 to 40,000 clones, roughly 80% of them present only once. Sequenced: peripheral blood. These receptor sequences come from a man between 60 and 75 years old in a cohort sampled during active COVID-19.

The rearrangement links TRBV5-1 to TRBJ2-1; tentatively, D is TRBD1 (5 bases). V was shortened by 7 bases and J by 0 bases, with 11 bases between the two germline ends. The CDR3 has 14 residues. The germline V gene encodes CDR1 SGHRS and CDR2 YFSETQ. The CDR3 loop reads CASVQGGSYNEQFF. In DNA, the CDR3 is TGCGCCAGCGTCCAGGGCGGCTCCTACAATGAGCAGTTCTTC. Full variable domain (missing parts from reference TRBV5-1 and TRBJ2-1): KAGVTQTPRYLIKTRGQQVTLSCSPISGHRSVSWYQQTPGQGLQFLFEYFSETQRNKGNFPGRFSGRQFSNSRSEMNVSTLELGDSALYLCASVQGGSYNEQFFGPGTRLTVL.

This clone was observed a handful of times. The chain combines TRBV19 with TRBJ1-5; possible D gene TRBD1, 5 bases. Looked up from germline, CDR1 is LNHDA and CDR2 is SQIVND (reference sequence). V lost 7 bases to trimming and J lost 4 bases, with 20 bases between them. This CDR3 has 16 residues. CDR3 loop: CASTATRGRGNQPQHF. The CDR3 DNA reads TGTGCCAGTACCGCAACCCGGGGACGGGGGAATCAGCCCCAGCATTTT.

J is TRBJ2-2 and V is TRBV11-3; D is possibly TRBD2 (6 bases). Trimming pared 4 bases from V and 8 bases from J, leaving 29 bases between. CDR3 length equals 19 residues. Germline lookup yields CDR1 SGHNT and CDR2 YENEEA. CDR3 in amino acids: CASSSNPRVQPLGGGELFF. DNA of the CDR3: TGTGCCAGCAGCTCCAACCCGAGGGTACAGCCCCTCGGGGGAGGGGAGCTGTTTTTT. The full variable domain, in which reference TRBV11-3 and TRBJ2-2 provide the parts outside the CDR3, is EAGVVQSPRYKIIEKKQPVAFWCNPISGHNTLYWYLQNLGQGPELLIRYENEEAVDDSQLPKDRFSAERLKGVDSTLKIQPAELGDSAVYLCASSSNPRVQPLGGGELFFGEGSRLTVL.

CDR3 region: CASSKTGATEAFF. CDR3 sequence (DNA): TGTGCCAGCAGTAAAACAGGGGCCACTGAAGCTTTCTTT. The chain recombines TRBV27 with TRBJ1-1; 7 bases agree with TRBD1. Germline V gives CDR1 MNHEY, CDR2 SMNVEV (reference sequence). After removal of 5 bases from V and 4 bases from J, the junction contained 4 bases not matched to a gene. This CDR3 has 13 amino acids.

The chain carries TRBV6-6 and TRBJ1-4; D gene unclear. The CDR3 runs 15 residues. V dropped 2 bases and J dropped 3 bases, with 10 bases sitting between them. CDR1 and CDR2 (germline): MNHNY, SVGAGI (reference sequence). The CDR3 bases are TGTGCCAGCAGTTACGCGGGTGGGGCTAATGAAAAACTGTTTTTT. Protein: CASSYAGGANEKLFF.

The chain couples TRBV7-2 to TRBJ2-7; 7 bases match TRBD1. Germline CDR1 SGHTA, CDR2 FQGNSA. With V trimmed by 2 bases and J by 4 bases, 11 bases remained unmatched. The CDR3 contains 16 residues. The CDR3 is CASSLLRLGGRYEQYF. CDR3 DNA: TGTGCCAGCAGCTTACTTAGGTTAGGGGGCCGGTACGAGCAGTACTTC. Full variable domain (rest looked up from reference TRBV7-2 and TRBJ2-7): GAGVSQSPSNKVTEKGKDVELRCDPISGHTALYWYRQSLGQGLEFLIYFQGNSAPDKSGLPSDRFSAERTGGSVSTLTIQRTQQEDSAVYLCASSLLRLGGRYEQYFGPGTRLTVT.

This chain joins TRBV5-1 and TRBJ1-5, with no clear D. Trimming stripped 2 bases from V and 2 bases from J, with 14 bases between. The germline CDR1 and CDR2 sequences are SGHRS and YFSETQ. The CDR3 loop spans 16 amino acids. The CDR3 bases are TGCGCCAGCAGCTTCGCGCAGGATCGAGGCAATCAGCCCCAGCATTTT. Translating it yields CASSFAQDRGNQPQHF.

The chain carries TRBV10-1 and TRBJ1-4; D remains unclear. Deletions cut 3 bases from V and 5 bases from J, with 13 bases between. Germline-derived CDR1 and CDR2 are WNHNN and SYGVQD (reference sequence). CDR3 length equals 15 residues. The CDR3 loop reads CASSDRVIKNEKLFF. DNA of the CDR3: TGCGCCAGCAGTGACCGAGTTATCAAAAATGAAAAACTGTTTTTT.

The chain combines TRBV20-1 with TRBJ2-1; D possibly corresponds to TRBD2 (6 bases). The CDR3 runs 11 residues. Trimming pared 8 bases from V and 7 bases from J, leaving 12 bases between. Germline V gives CDR1 DFQATT, CDR2 SNEGSKA (reference sequence). The CDR3 DNA reads as TGCAGTTCCAGACTAGATAATGAGCAGTTCTTC. This sequence encodes CSSRLDNEQFF.

The rearrangement joins TRBV6-1 to TRBJ1-2; D is ambiguous. Germline assignment: CDR1 MNHNS and CDR2 SASEGT. Trimming removed 2 bases at V and 7 bases at J, with 11 bases between. CDR3 length equals 13 residues. This CDR3 is CASSESGDFGYTF. DNA of the CDR3: TGTGCCAGCAGTGAATCGGGAGACTTTGGCTACACCTTC.

In its sample, this clone was seen a few times. The gene calls are TRBV4-1 and TRBJ1-2, with 10 bases lining up with TRBD1. V was clipped by 4 bases and J by 8 bases; unmatched bases: 13. CDR1 and CDR2 (germline): MGHRA, YSYEKL. The CDR3 spans 16 residues. CDR3 amino acids: CASSRGTGDASDGYTF. In DNA form, the CDR3 reads TGCGCCAGCAGCCGCGGGACAGGGGACGCTTCTGACGGCTACACCTTC.

This sequence joins TRBV5-5 and TRBJ2-1, with D unresolved. From germline, CDR1 is SGHKS and CDR2 YYEKEE (reference sequence). The V end was cut by 3 bases, the J end by 9 bases, with 13 bases between. The CDR3 totals 13 residues. The CDR3, as DNA: TGTGCCAGCAGCTCTGGTGCGCGGCTTGAGCAGTTCTTC. It is translated as CASSSGARLEQFF.

The V call is TRBV19, the J call TRBJ1-2, with 11 bases matching TRBD1. From germline, CDR1 is LNHDA and CDR2 SQIVND (reference sequence). The V and J ends lost 9 bases and 4 bases, in that order; junction bases with no gene match: 10. The CDR3 sequence is 15 residues long. CDR3 nucleotides: TGTGCCAGCTGGACAGGGGGCGTCGTTGGCTATGGCTACACCTTC. Its translation is CASWTGGVVGYGYTF.

V is TRBV28 and J is TRBJ1-2; D is undetermined. CDR1 MDHEN and CDR2 SYDVKM come from the germline V gene. Deletions cut 6 bases from V and 6 bases from J, with 14 bases between. This CDR3 has 13 amino acids. The chain's CDR3 is CASRPVEGDGYTF. The CDR3, as DNA: TGTGCCAGCAGGCCCGTCGAAGGAGATGGCTACACCTTC.

The V and J genes are TRBV6-2 or TRBV6-3 and TRBJ2-5, with TRBD1 matching 7 bases. Germline V gives CDR1 MNHEY, CDR2 SVGEGT. The junction had 11 bases not matched to a gene; V was cut back by 2 bases and J by 5 bases. This CDR3 is 16 amino acids long. The CDR3 DNA reads TGTGCCAGCAGTTACCGCCCCCACAGGGGCGGGGAGACCCAGTACTTC. Its translation: CASSYRPHRGGETQYF.

This clone was recorded once. CDR3 DNA sequence: TGCGCCAGCAGCTTGGGCCAGGGAAAGAATTCACCCCTCCACTTT. Its translation: CASSLGQGKNSPLHF. This sequence joins TRBV5-1 and TRBJ1-6; a possible D gene is TRBD1 (5 bases). V was shortened by 0 bases and J by 7 bases, with 11 bases between the two germline ends. The germline V gene has CDR1 SGHRS and CDR2 YFSETQ. CDR3 length equals 15 residues. Looking up the rest from reference TRBV5-1 and TRBJ1-6 gives the full variable domain: KAGVTQTPRYLIKTRGQQVTLSCSPISGHRSVSWYQQTPGQGLQFLFEYFSETQRNKGNFPGRFSGRQFSNSRSEMNVSTLELGDSALYLCASSLGQGKNSPLHFGNGTRLTVT.

The rearrangement uses TRBV5-1 and TRBJ1-2; TRBD1 matches 8 bases. Germline CDR1 and CDR2: SGHRS and YFSETQ. The length of the CDR3 is 14 residues. With V trimmed by 4 bases and J by 4 bases, 6 bases remained unmatched. Here the CDR3 reads CASSQDRGPYGYTF. The CDR3 coding sequence is TGCGCCAGCAGCCAAGACAGGGGACCCTATGGCTACACCTTC.

The V call is TRBV28, the J call TRBJ1-1; D gene unclear. With 3 bases removed from V and 4 bases from J, the gap between germline ends came to 9 bases. Germline assignment: CDR1 MDHEN and CDR2 SYDVKM. The CDR3 is made up of 13 amino acids. CDR3 protein: CASSLRERTEAFF. The CDR3 nucleotides read TGTGCCAGCAGTTTGCGGGAGCGCACTGAAGCTTTCTTT.